The following is a TCR beta chain sequence with its context. The antigen is undetermined. The sample is drawn from a study of OX40 agonist ivuxolimab in advanced cancers. In the study overall: With ivuxolimab, an agonistic anti-OX40 (CD134) antibody, patients were treated.

Whole-study findings and limits: Patients with a partial response at 0.1-3.0 mg/kg had among the lowest clonal expansion. The mean number of expanded clones was higher in CD8+ T cells than in CD4+.

Clones were sequenced by immunoSEQ multiplex PCR, and TCRdb holds only the in-frame ones, with some missing. This sample has under 90,000 clones, with about 90% found just once. The CDR3 is made up of 13 amino acids. Germline CDR1 SGHTA, CDR2 FQGTGA. Trimming removed 5 bases at V and 3 bases at J, with 10 bases between. It was autoimmune disease history or systemic immunosuppression that excluded patients. V gene TRBV7-3 combines with J gene TRBJ2-5, with D unresolved. Sequenced material: CD4+ or CD8+ T cells sorted from blood, taken in a trial of the OX40 agonist ivuxolimab. The clonotype originates from an adult with an advanced solid tumor such as melanoma, head and neck, liver or kidney cancer. Written as DNA, the CDR3 is TGTGCCAGCAGCCTCTGGGCGGAAGAGACCCAGTACTTC. Amino acids: CASSLWAEETQYF.